One sample yielded the 20 T cell receptor beta chains listed below, sequenced in a study of blood T cell repertoires in COVID-19. The data were produced by immunoSEQ multiplex PCR, yet TCRdb's version contains in-frame clones alone and is incomplete. The profile shows 240,000 or so clones, approximately 82% of them singletons. The sequencing input was peripheral blood. These receptor sequences come from a woman older than 75 with acute or convalescent COVID-19.

The J gene is TRBJ1-1, the V gene TRBV27; tentatively, D is TRBD1 (6 bases). Per germline, CDR1 MNHEY and CDR2 SMNVEV (reference sequence). The V gene lost 10 bases and the J gene lost 0 bases, with 18 bases spanning the gap. The CDR3 is 15 amino acids. The CDR3: CATYKGHAMNTEAFF. CDR3 nucleotide sequence: TGTGCCACCTATAAGGGACACGCCATGAACACTGAAGCTTTCTTT.

The rearrangement joins TRBV18 to TRBJ1-1; D is ambiguous. Trimming stripped 3 bases from V and 4 bases from J, with 12 bases between. Germline V gene lookup returns CDR1 KGHSH and CDR2 LQKENI. The CDR3 has 14 residues. CDR3 coding DNA: TGTGCCAGCTCACCGTCGGGGTTGAGCACTGAAGCTTTCTTT. Amino acids: CASSPSGLSTEAFF.

The V call is TRBV7-9, the J call TRBJ1-2; no clear D. V lost 5 bases to trimming and J lost 4 bases, with 5 bases between them. Germline V gives CDR1 SEHNR, CDR2 FQNEAQ (reference sequence). This CDR3 is built from 11 residues. The CDR3 loop reads CASSPGYGYTF. The CDR3 DNA sequence: TGTGCCAGCAGCCCCGGCTATGGCTACACCTTC.

V and J are TRBV6-6 and TRBJ2-7; TRBD1 matches 9 bases. The junction had 1 base not matched to a gene; V was cut back by 0 bases and J by 4 bases. CDR1 and CDR2 (germline): MNHNY, SVGAGI (reference sequence). The CDR3 spans 14 residues. The chain's CDR3 is CASSYSGQGYEQYF. CDR3 DNA sequence: TGTGCCAGCAGTTACTCGGGACAGGGTTACGAGCAGTACTTC.

DNA of the CDR3: TGTGCCAGCAGCGTAGAGTCAGCTAGCACTGAAGCTTTCTTT. This codes for CASSVESASTEAFF. This chain links TRBV9 with TRBJ1-1; no definite D call. Germline CDR1 reads SGDLS; CDR2 reads YYNGEE. The length of the CDR3 is 14 residues. Trimming shortened V by 0 bases and J by 4 bases, and 10 bases separated the two germline ends.

The rearrangement links TRBV18 to TRBJ2-1, with a tentative D call TRBD1 (6 bases). The CDR3 is 15 amino acids. Looked up from germline, CDR1 is KGHSH and CDR2 is LQKENI. The germline V and J ends were trimmed by 2 bases and 4 bases, with 12 bases remaining between them. For the CDR3, the DNA is TGTGCCAGCTCACCATTGGGGGCTTTATACAATGAGCAGTTCTTC. Amino acids: CASSPLGALYNEQFF.

This clone was seen a single time. The chain carries TRBV1 and TRBJ2-1; the table's D call, TRBD2, has no DNA check behind it. TRBV1 is designated a pseudogene. The CDR3 consists of 14 residues. DNA for the CDR3: TGCACCAGCAGCCAGGACTCTAGCGGCGATGAGCAGTTCTTC. This gives the protein CTSSQDSSGDEQFF.

The chain uses TRBV2 and TRBJ1-2; 8 nucleotides line up with TRBD1. The V gene end was trimmed by 3 bases and the J gene end by 4 bases; junction bases not matched to a gene: 7. The V gene's germline CDR1 is SNHLY and CDR2 FYNNEI. The CDR3 totals 15 residues. For the CDR3, the DNA is TGTGCCAGCAGTGAGCAGGGGGCTACCGTCTATGGCTACACCTTC. Translated, it gives CASSEQGATVYGYTF.

The V gene is TRBV27, the J gene TRBJ1-2; 8 bases match TRBD1. This CDR3 contains 14 residues. J gave up 5 bases and V 5 bases, and 7 bases lay outside the gene matches. Looked up from germline, CDR1 is MNHEY and CDR2 is SMNVEV (reference sequence). CDR3 residues: CASSPQGAGYGYTF. CDR3 DNA: TGTGCCAGCAGTCCTCAGGGGGCAGGGTATGGCTACACCTTC.

This clone was seen more than once but under ten times. The chain couples TRBV28 to TRBJ1-5; maybe TRBD1 (5 bases). CDR3 length: 12 residues. The germline CDR1 and CDR2 sequences are MDHEN and SYDVKM. V lost 10 bases and J lost 7, with 14 bases in between. The CDR3 here is CATMAGVQPQHF. CDR3 nucleotides: TGTGCCACTATGGCGGGGGTCCAGCCCCAGCATTTT.

This chain joins TRBV19 and TRBJ2-7, with 8 bases fitting TRBD1. There are 14 residues in the CDR3. Germline CDR1 LNHDA, CDR2 SQIVND (reference sequence). The CDR3 loop is CATMDREIPYEQYF. For the CDR3, the DNA is TGTGCAACCATGGACAGGGAAATCCCCTACGAGCAGTACTTC. The full variable domain, with the rest looked up from reference TRBV19 and TRBJ2-7, is DGGITQSPKYLFRKEGQNVTLSCEQNLNHDAMYWYRQDPGQGLRLIYYSQIVNDFQKGDIAEGYSVSREKKESFPLTVTSAQKNPTAFYLCATMDREIPYEQYFGPGTRLTVT.

This sequence joins TRBV5-4 and TRBJ2-7, with 9 bases aligning to TRBD1. Looked up from germline, CDR1 is SGHNT and CDR2 is YYREEE (reference sequence). This CDR3 has 15 amino acids. Losses at the gene ends were 4 bases for V and 0 bases for J; bases not matched to a gene: 5. The CDR3 reads CASSPDRGSSYEQYF. The CDR3 nucleotides are TGTGCCAGCAGCCCGGACAGGGGCAGCTCCTACGAGCAGTACTTC.

This sequence joins TRBV18 and TRBJ1-6; 8 bases map to TRBD1. The length of the CDR3 is 15 residues. From germline, CDR1 is KGHSH and CDR2 LQKENI. V gave up 5 bases and J gave up 6 bases; unmatched junction bases: 6. The CDR3 DNA follows: TGTGCCAGCTCAGTCGTGACAGGGGCTAATTCACCCCTCCACTTT. This gives the protein CASSVVTGANSPLHF.

The chain is built from TRBV7-3 and TRBJ2-2, with no clear D. V was trimmed by 2 bases and J by 1 base, leaving 11 bases between them. CDR3 length equals 16 residues. Germline CDR1 SGHTA, CDR2 FQGTGA. The CDR3 protein is CASSLYLGRNTGELFF. The CDR3 coding sequence is TGTGCCAGCAGCTTATATCTAGGAAGGAACACCGGGGAGCTGTTTTTT.

This chain links TRBV7-9 with TRBJ1-5; TRBD1 might be the D (6 bases). The germline V gene has CDR1 SEHNR and CDR2 FQNEAQ (reference sequence). The CDR3 runs 15 residues. V was cut by 1 base and J by 2 bases, with 9 bases left in between. The CDR3 reads CASSLDGQRNQPQHF. The DNA of the CDR3 is TGTGCCAGCAGCTTAGACGGACAGCGCAATCAGCCCCAGCATTTT.

The chain joins TRBV15 to TRBJ1-2; D unresolved. Deletions cut 6 bases from V and 2 bases from J, with 19 bases between. Germline V gene data show CDR1 as LNHNV and CDR2 as YYDKDF (reference sequence). CDR3 size: 16 residues. The CDR3 DNA is TGTGCCACCAGTCGATACTCCCGCGCCAAAAACTATGGCTACACCTTC. This encodes CATSRYSRAKNYGYTF.

This clone showed up just once. The chain joins TRBV11-2 to TRBJ1-4; 11 bases are a match to TRBD1. There are 15 residues in the CDR3. The J segment lost 5 bases and the V segment lost 1 base, leaving 0 bases of the junction unmatched. Germline V gene data show CDR1 as SGHAT and CDR2 as FQNNGV. CDR3 in amino acids: CASSLGDRGNEKLFF. The CDR3 DNA follows: TGTGCCAGCAGCTTAGGGGACAGGGGGAATGAAAAACTGTTTTTT.

In this sample, this clone turned up once. The genes are TRBV7-2 and TRBJ2-2; 7 nucleotides agree with TRBD2. Trimming cost V 0 bases and J 0 bases; bases outside gene matches: 4. CDR3 length: 17 amino acids. Germline V lookup: CDR1 SGHTA, CDR2 FQGNSA. The DNA for the CDR3 is TGTGCCAGCAGCTTAGCGTTCAGCGGGGCGAACACCGGGGAGCTGTTTTTT. Translation gives CASSLAFSGANTGELFF.

This clone was seen only a few times. This chain connects TRBV3-1 (or the pseudogene TRBV3-2) to TRBJ2-7; a weak D match, TRBD1 (6 bases). Deletions cut 1 base from V and 6 bases from J, with 10 bases between. Germline values: CDR1 LGHDT, CDR2 YNNKEL (reference sequence). The CDR3 covers 13 residues. The CDR3 region is CASSQAAGVEQYF. CDR3 sequence (DNA): TGTGCCAGCAGCCAAGCCGCAGGGGTCGAGCAGTACTTC.

The chain joins TRBV6-6 to TRBJ2-5, with D hard to call. Germline CDR1 MNHNY, CDR2 SVGAGI (reference sequence). Trimming left V 6 bases short and J 1 base short, with 12 bases between. The CDR3 totals 14 residues. CDR3 amino acids: CASSVRRVQETQYF. In DNA, the CDR3 is TGTGCCAGCAGCGTACGGAGAGTCCAAGAGACCCAGTACTTC.